Each of the 14 T cell receptor beta chains below was sequenced from the same sample in a study of blood T cell repertoires in COVID-19. TCRdb's table, derived via immunoSEQ multiplex PCR, lists solely in-frame clones and lacks some. The data contain roughly 50,000 clones, 87% of them singletons. Material: peripheral blood. These receptors came from a human donor with active COVID-19. The donor label of this sample is uncertain.

V gene TRBV7-9 combines with J gene TRBJ1-1; D unresolved. The CDR3 sequence is 14 residues long. Trimming cost V 0 bases and J 3 bases, with 8 bases left between them. Germline values: CDR1 SEHNR, CDR2 FQNEAQ (reference sequence). The DNA of the CDR3 is TGTGCCAGCAGCTTAGCGTCCGGGTACACTGAAGCTTTCTTT. Protein sequence: CASSLASGYTEAFF.

This clone is medium-sized. The V and J genes are TRBV7-9 and TRBJ1-6, with TRBD1 matching over 7 bases. Germline CDR1 is SEHNR and CDR2 is FQNEAQ (reference sequence). CDR3 length: 14 residues. The V gene end was trimmed by 3 bases and the J gene end by 10 bases; junction bases not matched to a gene: 6. CDR3 nucleotides: TGTGCCAGCAGCTTTGGGACAGCTGGCTCACCCCTCCACTTT. It yields the protein CASSFGTAGSPLHF.

V is TRBV12-3 or TRBV12-4 and J is TRBJ1-5; 9 nucleotides match TRBD1. The CDR3 is 13 residues long. J was trimmed by 4 bases and V by 6 bases; bases with no gene match: 1. The CDR3 bases are TGTGCCAGCAGGGGGACAGGGAATCAGCCCCAGCATTTT. It translates to CASRGTGNQPQHF.

This chain links TRBV19 with TRBJ2-6; D is possibly TRBD1 (6 bases). CDR1 LNHDA and CDR2 SQIVND come from the germline V gene (reference sequence). The CDR3 loop spans 19 amino acids. Trimming pared 1 base from V and 0 bases from J, leaving 16 bases between. The CDR3 reads CASSIGSQGKSSGANVLTF. As DNA, the CDR3 is TGTGCCAGTAGTATAGGGTCCCAGGGGAAAAGCTCTGGGGCCAACGTCCTGACTTTC.

The chain couples TRBV3-1 (or the pseudogene TRBV3-2) to TRBJ2-1; 10 nucleotides agree with TRBD2. From germline, CDR1 is LGHDT and CDR2 YNNKEL (reference sequence). The CDR3 extends over 16 amino acids. The trim removed 2 bases at V and 7 bases at J, leaving 8 bases unmatched. The CDR3 sequence is CASSQRERGGLNEQFF. The DNA of the CDR3 is TGTGCCAGCAGCCAACGGGAGCGGGGGGGGTTAAATGAGCAGTTCTTC.

The gene calls are TRBV29-1 and TRBJ1-2; D is unresolved. The V end was cut by 6 bases, the J end by 8 bases, with 22 bases between. Looked up from germline, CDR1 is SQVTM and CDR2 is ANQGSEA. This CDR3 contains 14 residues. Here the CDR3 reads CSVSPSLNWEGYTF. Written as DNA, the CDR3 is TGCAGCGTCTCCCCCTCTCTCAATTGGGAGGGCTACACCTTC.

This clone was counted once. The chain recombines TRBV5-5 with TRBJ2-2; D may be TRBD2 (6 bases). The CDR3 contains 14 residues. The germline V gene encodes CDR1 SGHKS and CDR2 YYEKEE (reference sequence). Trimming took 4 bases from V and 3 from J, leaving 10 bases between them. In DNA, the CDR3 is TGTGCCAGCAGCCGGGGGTGGGACACCGGGGAGCTGTTTTTT. Residues: CASSRGWDTGELFF.

The CDR3, as DNA: TGTGCCAGCAGACGGGCGCGGGGCGGGGAGCTGTTTTTT. Protein product: CASRRARGGELFF. V is TRBV27 and J is TRBJ2-2; D is perhaps TRBD2 (6 bases). The germline V and J ends were trimmed by 6 bases and 7 bases, with 12 bases remaining between them. The CDR3 covers 13 residues. Germline V gene sequence: CDR1 MNHEY, CDR2 SMNVEV (reference sequence).

For this clone: Relative to the germline gene, one junction end is altered; a read error may explain this. V is TRBV7-7 and J is TRBJ2-1, with 11 bases lining up with TRBD1. CDR1 and CDR2 (germline): SSHAT, FNYEAQ (reference sequence). There are 17 residues in the CDR3. The CDR3 DNA reads TGTGCTAGCAGCTCCACGGTGGGACAGGGGGACTACAATGAGCAGTTCTTC. Translation gives CASSSTVGQGDYNEQFF.

This clone was seen just once. At one end the junction does not follow the germline gene, possibly because of a read error. The J gene is TRBJ2-7, the V gene TRBV4-1, with D perhaps matching TRBD1 (6 bases). The germline gives CDR1 MGHRA, CDR2 YSYEKL. The length of the CDR3 is 12 residues. CDR3 sequence (DNA): TGCGCCAGCAGCCAAGAGACAGGACCCAAGCACTTC. It yields the protein CASSQETGPKHF.

The V gene is TRBV6-5, the J gene TRBJ1-1; D remains unclear. Germline CDR1 MNHEY, CDR2 SVGAGI. CDR3 length: 13 residues. V lost 4 bases, J lost 4 bases, and 10 bases lay in between. CDR3 in DNA: TGTGCCAGCAGTTTAGGAAGAGGCACTGAAGCTTTCTTT. This encodes CASSLGRGTEAFF.

The chain joins TRBV18 to TRBJ1-4; 9 bases match TRBD1. With 5 bases clipped from V and 6 bases from J, the junction kept 7 bases outside the gene matches. This CDR3 is 15 amino acids long. CDR1 is KGHSH, CDR2 LQKENI, per germline. The CDR3 DNA is TGTGCCAGCTCATCCCTACAGGGGGCGGATGAAAAACTGTTTTTT. It yields the protein CASSSLQGADEKLFF. Based on the CDR3 plus reference TRBV18 and TRBJ1-4, the full variable domain is NAGVMQNPRHLVRRRGQEARLRCSPMKGHSHVYWYRQLPEEGLKFMVYLQKENIIDESGMPKERFSAEFPKEGPSILRIQQVVRGDSAAYFCASSSLQGADEKLFFGSGTQLSVL.

The chain links TRBV18 to TRBJ2-7; 8 nucleotides match TRBD1. V gave up 1 base and J gave up 6 bases; unmatched junction bases: 2. Germline V gene sequence: CDR1 KGHSH, CDR2 LQKENI. CDR3 length: 13 residues. CDR3 region: CASSPLDRGEQYF. The CDR3 bases are TGTGCCAGCTCACCACTCGACAGGGGCGAGCAGTACTTC. The variable domain in full, completed from reference TRBV18 and TRBJ2-7, reads NAGVMQNPRHLVRRRGQEARLRCSPMKGHSHVYWYRQLPEEGLKFMVYLQKENIIDESGMPKERFSAEFPKEGPSILRIQQVVRGDSAAYFCASSPLDRGEQYFGPGTRLTVT.

The chain recombines TRBV19 with TRBJ1-3; D is uncertain. V lost 3 bases to trimming and J lost 0 bases, with 15 bases between them. The CDR3 extends over 17 amino acids. Germline CDR1 is LNHDA and CDR2 is SQIVND (reference sequence). The CDR3 DNA sequence: TGTGCCAGTAGTATCCCGGGAGCCCCGAGCTCTGGAAACACCATATATTTT. It codes for CASSIPGAPSSGNTIYF.